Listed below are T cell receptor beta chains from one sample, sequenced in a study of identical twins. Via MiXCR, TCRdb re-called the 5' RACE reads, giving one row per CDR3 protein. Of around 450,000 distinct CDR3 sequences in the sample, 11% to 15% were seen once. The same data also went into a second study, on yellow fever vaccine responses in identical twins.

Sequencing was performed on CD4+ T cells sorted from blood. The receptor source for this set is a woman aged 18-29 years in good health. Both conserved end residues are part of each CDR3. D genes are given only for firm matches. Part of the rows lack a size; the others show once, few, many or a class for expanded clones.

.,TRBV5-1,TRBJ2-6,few,TGCGCCAGCAGCTTGGCGTCCGTACGGGCCAACGTCCTGACTTTC,CASSLASVRANVLTF
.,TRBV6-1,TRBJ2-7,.,TGTGCCAGCAGTGAGGTCCACGAGCAGTACTTC,CASSEVHEQYF
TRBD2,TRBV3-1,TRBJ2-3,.,TGTGCCAGCAGCCAAGATAGGCGGCTAGCGGGAGGCCCAGATACGCAGTATTTT,CASSQDRRLAGGPDTQYF
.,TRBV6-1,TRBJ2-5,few,TGTGCCAGCCGGACTCAGGGGATCAAGACCCAGTACTTC,CASRTQGIKTQYF
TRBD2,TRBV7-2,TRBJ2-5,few,TGTGCCAGCAGTTGGGGGGGGGGAGGTGAGACCCAGTACTTC,CASSWGGGGETQYF
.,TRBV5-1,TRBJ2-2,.,TGCGCCAGCAGCTCGGGGACGACCACCGGGGAGCTGTTTTTT,CASSSGTTTGELFF
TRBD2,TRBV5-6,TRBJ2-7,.,TGTGCCAGCAGCTTGCGGCGGGAGGGCTTCTACGAGCAGTACTTC,CASSLRREGFYEQYF
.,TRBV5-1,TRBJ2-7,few,TGCGCCAGCAGCTCACAGGGAACTTTGGGCGAGCAGTACTTC,CASSSQGTLGEQYF
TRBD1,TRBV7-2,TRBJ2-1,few,TGTGCCAGCAGCACCAAGGGACAGCCAACCTACAATGAGCAGTTCTTC,CASSTKGQPTYNEQFF
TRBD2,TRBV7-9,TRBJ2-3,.,TGTGCCAGCAGCTTTCCGGCGGGAGGGGTCGCAGATACGCAGTATTTT,CASSFPAGGVADTQYF
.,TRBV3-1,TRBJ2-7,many,TGTGCCAGCAGCAACTCCTACGAGCAGTACTTC,CASSNSYEQYF
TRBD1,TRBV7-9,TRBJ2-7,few,TGTGCCAGCAGTTCAATCCAGAGACAGGGGGCAAGAGAGCAGTACTTC,CASSSIQRQGAREQYF
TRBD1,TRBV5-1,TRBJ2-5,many,TGCGCCAGCAGCTCGCTAGGGGACAGGGACACCCAGTACTTC,CASSSLGDRDTQYF
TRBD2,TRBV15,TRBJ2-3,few,TGTGCCACCAGCAGAGATTCAGGAGCGGGAGGGCCACATACGCAGTATTTT,CATSRDSGAGGPHTQYF
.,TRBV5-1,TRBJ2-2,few,TGCGCCAGCAGCTCTACCGAGGCCGGGACCTACACCGGGGAGCTGTTTTTT,CASSSTEAGTYTGELFF
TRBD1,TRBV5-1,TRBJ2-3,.,TGCGCCAGCAGCTTTCGGGGACAGTCTAGCACAGATACGCAGTATTTT,CASSFRGQSSTDTQYF
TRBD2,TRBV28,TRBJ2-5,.,TGTGCCAGCAGTCTTACTAGCGGGAGCGGGGAGACCCAGTACTTC,CASSLTSGSGETQYF
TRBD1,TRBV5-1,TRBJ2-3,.,TGCGCCAGCAGCCGCGGGACAGGGATAACAGATACGCAGTATTTT,CASSRGTGITDTQYF
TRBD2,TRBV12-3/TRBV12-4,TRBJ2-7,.,TGTGCCAGCAGCACTAGCGGGAGAGATTCCTACGAGCAGTACTTC,CASSTSGRDSYEQYF
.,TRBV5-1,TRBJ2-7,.,TGCGCCAGCAGCGTAGCGGCCGCCGGGGTTTCCTACGAGCAGTACTTC,CASSVAAAGVSYEQYF
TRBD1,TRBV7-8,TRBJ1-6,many,TGTGCCAGCAGCCAACAGGGGATAAGAGAATCACCCCTCCACTTT,CASSQQGIRESPLHF
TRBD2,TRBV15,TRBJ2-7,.,TGTGCCACCAGCAGAGAAACGACTAGCGGGGGCCTCAGCTCCTACGAGCAGTACTTC,CATSRETTSGGLSSYEQYF
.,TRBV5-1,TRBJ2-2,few,TGCGCCAGCAGCCCCTTCCCCACAACTTCGAACACCGGGGAGCTGTTTTTT,CASSPFPTTSNTGELFF
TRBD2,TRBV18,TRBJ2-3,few,TGTGCCAGCTCACCAAGGAGGGGACTAGCCACAGATACGCAGTATTTT,CASSPRRGLATDTQYF
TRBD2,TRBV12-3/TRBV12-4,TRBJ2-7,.,TGTGCCAGCAGTGCGACTAGCGGGAACTACGAGCAGTACTTC,CASSATSGNYEQYF
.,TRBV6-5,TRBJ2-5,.,TGTGCCAGCAGCTACACTCAGATGGAGACCCAGTACTTC,CASSYTQMETQYF
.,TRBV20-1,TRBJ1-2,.,TGCAGTGTGGCTGGCTACACCTTC,CSVAGYTF
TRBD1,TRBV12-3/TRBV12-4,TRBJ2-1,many,TGTGCCAGCAGTTTAAGGCAGGGGGCCAATGAGCAGTTCTTC,CASSLRQGANEQFF
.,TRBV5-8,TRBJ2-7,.,TGTGCCAGCAGCTTGGAGGTAGGGGCCTACGAGCAGTACTTC,CASSLEVGAYEQYF
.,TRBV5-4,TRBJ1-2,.,TGTGCCAGCAGCTTGAACCTGGCAGGGAATATCTATGGCTACACCTTC,CASSLNLAGNIYGYTF
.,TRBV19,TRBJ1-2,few,TGTGCCAGTAGTATGCCTCAGGTTGGAGGCTACACCTTC,CASSMPQVGGYTF
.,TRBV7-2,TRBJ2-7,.,TGTGCCAGCAGTCCGGGCCAACCGGTCCACGAGCAGTACTTC,CASSPGQPVHEQYF
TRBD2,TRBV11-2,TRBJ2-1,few,TGTGCCAGCAGCCCCGGACTAGCGGGAGGGAGCTCCTACAATGAGCAGTTCTTC,CASSPGLAGGSSYNEQFF
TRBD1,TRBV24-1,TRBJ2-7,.,TGTGCCACCAGTGATGGGGGACAGGGGGCAGGCGAGCAGTACTTC,CATSDGGQGAGEQYF
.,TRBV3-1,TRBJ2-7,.,TGTGCCAGCGGACTCCTCGGGGGACTGCCGGAAGAGCAGTACTTC,CASGLLGGLPEEQYF
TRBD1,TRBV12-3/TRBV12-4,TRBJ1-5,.,TGTGCCAGCAATACGGGGGACAGGGAGCAGCCCCAGCATTTT,CASNTGDREQPQHF
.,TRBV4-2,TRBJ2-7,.,TGTGCCAGCAGCCAAGTAGCGGCAAGCTCCTACGAGCAGTACTTC,CASSQVAASSYEQYF
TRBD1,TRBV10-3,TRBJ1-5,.,TGTGCCATCAGTGAGTCGACCTGGGACAGCAAGTTGGATCAGCCCCAGCATTTT,CAISESTWDSKLDQPQHF
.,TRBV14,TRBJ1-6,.,TGTGCCAGCAGCCAAGGTGACACTAAGAGCTCCTATAATTCACCCCTCCACTTT,CASSQGDTKSSYNSPLHF
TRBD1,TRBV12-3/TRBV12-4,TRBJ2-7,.,TGTGCCAGCAGTTTAACGACAGGGGCAGCCGAGCAGTACTTC,CASSLTTGAAEQYF
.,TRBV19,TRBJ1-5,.,TGTGCCAGTACCATAGGGGCGAGAGGTCAGCCCCAGCATTTT,CASTIGARGQPQHF
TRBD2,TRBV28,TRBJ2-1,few,TGTGCCAGCAGTTCGATAAAGGGACTAGCGGGGGGCCCCTCCTACAATGAGCAGTTCTTC,CASSSIKGLAGGPSYNEQFF
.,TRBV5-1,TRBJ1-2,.,TGCGCCAGCAGCAAACAGGGAGTTGACGGCTACACCTTC,CASSKQGVDGYTF
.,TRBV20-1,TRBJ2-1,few,TGCAGTGCTAGCATCCCCGGGGCAGGAAACAATGAGCAGTTCTTC,CSASIPGAGNNEQFF
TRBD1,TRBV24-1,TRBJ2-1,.,TGTGCCACCAGTGATCCGACAGGGGGAAGCTCCTACAATGAGCAGTTCTTC,CATSDPTGGSSYNEQFF
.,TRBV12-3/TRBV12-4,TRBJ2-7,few,TGTGCCAGCAGTTTGCAGGGGGGCTTGGGTGAGCAGTACTTC,CASSLQGGLGEQYF
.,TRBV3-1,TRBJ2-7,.,TGTGCCAGCAGCCAAGAGGCCGCCGGAGCGGTTTTC,CASSQEAAGAVF
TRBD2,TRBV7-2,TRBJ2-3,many,TGTGCCAGCGGAAAGACTAGCTCCCTCACAGATACGCAGTATTTT,CASGKTSSLTDTQYF
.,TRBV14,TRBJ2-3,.,TGTGCCAGCAGCCTCCTCGGGGGTCCCAACACAGATACGCAGTATTTT,CASSLLGGPNTDTQYF
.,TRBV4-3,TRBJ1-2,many,TGCGCCAGCAGCCAAGTTGGGATTGGACAGTATGGCTACACCTTC,CASSQVGIGQYGYTF
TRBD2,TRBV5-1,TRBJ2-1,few,TGCGCCAGCAGCTTGGAGGTGACTAGCGCAAACAATGAGCAGTTCTTC,CASSLEVTSANNEQFF
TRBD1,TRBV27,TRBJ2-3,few,TGTGCCAGCCAGACAGGGGGCGGCACAGATACGCAGTATTTT,CASQTGGGTDTQYF
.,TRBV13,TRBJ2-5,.,TGTGCCAGCAGCGTCAGGGGAGGAGAGACCCAGTACTTC,CASSVRGGETQYF
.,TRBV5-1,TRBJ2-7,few,TGCGCCAGCAGCTCCTCTTTGGGTAAGGTTTGGGTGGCCGAGCAGTACTTC,CASSSSLGKVWVAEQYF
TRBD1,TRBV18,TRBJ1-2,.,TGTGCCAGCTCACCTCAGGGGGTCTATGGCTACACCTTC,CASSPQGVYGYTF
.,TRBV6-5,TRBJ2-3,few,TGTGCCATCCCGGGCACAGATACGCAGTATTTT,CAIPGTDTQYF
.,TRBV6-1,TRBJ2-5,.,TGTGCCACCCGCCGCCTAGCAGGAGAGACCCAGTACTTC,CATRRLAGETQYF